Each of the 16 T cell receptor beta chains below was sequenced from the same sample in a study of neurological immune-mediated disorders. Documented time point: longitudinal time-point 2. TCRdb itself ran the 5' RACE reads through MiXCR, one entry per CDR3 protein. The sample has 65,000 to 95,000 distinct CDR3 sequences; 5.8% are singletons. The material sequenced was PBMCs. The receptors stem from a woman between 55 and 75 years old with multiple sclerosis.

This clonotype was picked up many times. J is TRBJ1-4 and V is TRBV5-1; a possible D gene is TRBD1 (5 bases). Trimming took 0 bases from V and 5 from J, leaving 14 bases between them. Germline-derived CDR1 and CDR2 are SGHRS and YFSETQ. The CDR3 consists of 16 residues. CDR3 protein: CASSLEPRGINEKLFF. The CDR3 DNA is TGCGCCAGCAGCTTGGAACCGCGGGGGATCAATGAAAAACTGTTTTTT.

The V gene is TRBV5-1, the J gene TRBJ1-4; unclear D gene. The CDR3 extends over 14 amino acids. Trimming stripped 2 bases from V and 8 bases from J, with 13 bases between. CDR1 and CDR2 from the germline V gene are SGHRS and YFSETQ. CDR3 region: CASSFSGTKEKLFF. The CDR3 nucleotides are TGCGCCAGCAGCTTTTCGGGAACCAAAGAAAAACTGTTTTTT.

Many counts were recorded for this clonotype. The J gene is TRBJ1-1, the V gene TRBV7-9, with D possibly matching TRBD1 (5 bases). CDR3 size: 14 residues. V lost 7 bases and J lost 6, with 18 bases in between. Germline V gene data show CDR1 as SEHNR and CDR2 as FQNEAQ (reference sequence). The CDR3, as DNA: TGTGCCAGCACGGGGGGTTGGCCTGGGGCTGAAGCTTTCTTT. It yields the protein CASTGGWPGAEAFF. The full variable domain, rest sourced from reference TRBV7-9 and TRBJ1-1, is DTGVSQNPRHKITKRGQNVTFRCDPISEHNRLYWYRQTLGQGPEFLTYFQNEAQLEKSRLLSDRFSAERPKGSFSTLEIQRTEQGDSAMYLCASTGGWPGAEAFFGQGTRLTVV.

With regard to this clonotype: This could be a read error, since a much larger clone is one nucleotide away. This chain uses TRBV28 with TRBJ1-5; TRBD1 agrees at 8 bases. The CDR3 covers 13 residues. The germline V gene has CDR1 MDHEN and CDR2 SYDVKM. The CDR3 bases are TGTGCCAGCGGAGGACAGGGCAATCAGCCCCTGCATTTT. Translated: CASGGQGNQPLHF.

This clonotype was counted many times. V is TRBV18 and J is TRBJ2-1, with D uncertain. Germline CDR1 and CDR2: KGHSH and LQKENI. This CDR3 is built from 12 residues. V shed 3 bases and J shed 9 bases, with 9 bases lying between them. CDR3 in amino acids: CASSPSRPEQFF. The DNA for the CDR3 is TGTGCCAGCTCACCTTCCAGGCCTGAGCAGTTCTTC.

This clonotype was found many times. The chain combines TRBV18 with TRBJ2-2, with 7 bases that match TRBD1. CDR1 and CDR2 from the germline V gene are KGHSH and LQKENI. The J segment lost 4 bases and the V segment lost 4 bases, leaving 9 bases of the junction unmatched. This CDR3 is 16 amino acids long. CDR3 protein: CASSLSGTAFTGELFF. The CDR3 DNA reads as TGTGCCAGCTCACTATCCGGGACAGCTTTCACCGGGGAGCTGTTTTTT.

V usage is TRBV6-6 and J usage is TRBJ2-7; a weak D match, TRBD2 (7 bases). The V and J ends lost 0 bases and 6 bases respectively, with 15 bases between them. This CDR3 is 15 amino acids long. Germline loops: CDR1 MNHNY, CDR2 SVGAGI (reference sequence). CDR3 nucleotides: TGTGCCAGCAGTTACTCGGCGGGGGCGCCGGGCGAGCAGTACTTC. Residues: CASSYSAGAPGEQYF.

This clonotype came up many times. This chain links TRBV21-1 with TRBJ2-7. TRBV21-1 is assigned pseudogene status. The CDR3 runs to 15 residues. This chain's CDR3 is CASSKVRIPSYEQYF. Here the CDR3 DNA reads TGTGCCAGCAGCAAAGTAAGGATTCCCTCCTACGAGCAGTACTTC.

The genes are TRBV4-1 and TRBJ1-6; D is undetermined. Germline CDR1 reads MGHRA; CDR2 reads YSYEKL. V was cut by 0 bases and J by 2 bases, with 8 bases left in between. The CDR3 contains 16 residues. CDR3 coding DNA: TGCGCCAGCAGCCAAGATGACTCGACCTATAATTCACCCCTCCACTTT. It is translated as CASSQDDSTYNSPLHF.

Details on this clonotype: Since a much larger clone is just one base distant, this may be a read error. This chain links TRBV3-1 with TRBJ2-1; TRBD2 is a possible D gene (7 bases). The V end was cut by 0 bases, the J end by 6 bases, with 12 bases between. CDR1 and CDR2 from the germline V gene are LGHDT and YNNKEL (reference sequence). The CDR3 runs to 15 residues. Written as DNA, the CDR3 is TGTGCCAGCAGCCAAGAGGGAGGGGGGATCAATGAGCAGTTCTTC. It encodes CASSQEGGGINEQFF.

The chain links TRBV21-1 to TRBJ2-7; TRBD2, as called in the table, went unchecked against the DNA. TRBV21-1 is flagged as a pseudogene. The CDR3 totals 15 residues. The CDR3, as DNA: TGTGCCAGCAGCAAAGCTGCGGGGGAGTCCTACGAGCAGTACTTC. This encodes CASSKAAGESYEQYF.

This clonotype was detected many times. The chain couples TRBV7-8 to TRBJ2-7; 10 bases map to TRBD2. The germline V gene encodes CDR1 SGHVS and CDR2 FQNEAQ. The ends lost 5 bases at V and 1 base at J; junction bases unmatched: 5. The CDR3 has 15 residues. The CDR3 DNA is TGTGCCAGCAGCCACACTAGCGGGGCATCCTACGAGCAGTACTTC. It translates to CASSHTSGASYEQYF. The complete variable domain, with remaining parts taken from reference TRBV7-8 and TRBJ2-7, reads GAGVSQSPRYKVAKRGQDVALRCDPISGHVSLFWYQQALGQGPEFLTYFQNEAQLDKSGLPSDRFFAERPEGSVSTLKIQRTQQEDSAVYLCASSHTSGASYEQYFGPGTRLTVT.

This clonotype was counted many times. The chain is built from TRBV9 and TRBJ2-5, with a weak D call TRBD2 (6 bases). Germline V CDR1 and CDR2: SGDLS, YYNGEE. CDR3 size: 15 residues. V dropped 4 bases and J dropped 0 bases, with 13 bases sitting between them. CDR3 sequence (DNA): TGTGCCAGCAGCCCCCGGACGGGAGACCAAGAGACCCAGTACTTC. As protein: CASSPRTGDQETQYF.

This clonotype was found many times. This chain connects TRBV3-1 to TRBJ2-7; D gene unclear. V shed 4 bases and J shed 3 bases, with 19 bases lying between them. The germline CDR1 and CDR2 sequences are LGHDT and YNNKEL (reference sequence). The CDR3 contains 16 residues. The CDR3 loop is CASSLHVGTANYEQYF. DNA for the CDR3: TGTGCCAGCAGCCTCCACGTTGGAACAGCCAACTACGAGCAGTACTTC.

This clonotype was counted at least ten times. The chain links TRBV7-6 to TRBJ2-2, with TRBD2 as a possible D gene (7 bases). V lost 1 base to trimming and J lost 5 bases, with 14 bases between them. CDR1 and CDR2 (germline): SGHVS, FNYEAQ. The CDR3 extends over 16 amino acids. The CDR3 here is CASSLETGGWTGELFF. The CDR3 coding sequence is TGTGCCAGCAGCTTAGAGACGGGGGGCTGGACCGGGGAGCTGTTTTTT.

This clonotype was detected a few times. This chain connects TRBV6-5 to TRBJ2-7; D unclear. Trimming shortened V by 0 bases and J by 3 bases, and 6 bases separated the two germline ends. CDR1 and CDR2 (germline): MNHEY, SVGAGI. This CDR3 contains 13 residues. This CDR3 is CASSYSQDYEQYF. The DNA of the CDR3 is TGTGCCAGCAGTTACTCCCAGGACTACGAGCAGTACTTC.